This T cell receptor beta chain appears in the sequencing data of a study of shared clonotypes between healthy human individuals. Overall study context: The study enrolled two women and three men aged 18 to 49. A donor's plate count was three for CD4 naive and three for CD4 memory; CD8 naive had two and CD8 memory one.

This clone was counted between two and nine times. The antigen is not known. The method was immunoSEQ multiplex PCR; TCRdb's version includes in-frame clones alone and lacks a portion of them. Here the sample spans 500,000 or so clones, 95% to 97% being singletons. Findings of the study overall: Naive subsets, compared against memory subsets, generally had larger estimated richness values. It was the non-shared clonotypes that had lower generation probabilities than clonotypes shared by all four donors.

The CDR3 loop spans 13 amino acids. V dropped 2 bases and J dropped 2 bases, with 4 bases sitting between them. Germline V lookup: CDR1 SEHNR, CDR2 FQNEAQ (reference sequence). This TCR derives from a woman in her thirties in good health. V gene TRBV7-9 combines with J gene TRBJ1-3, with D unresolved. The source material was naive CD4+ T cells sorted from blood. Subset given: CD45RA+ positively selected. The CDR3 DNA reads TGTGCCAGCAGCTTATTGGCTGGAAACACCATATATTTT. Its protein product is CASSLLAGNTIYF.